The present T cell receptor (beta chain) was sequenced within a study of T cell clusters in autoimmune cytopenias. Some 34,000 genome equivalents of blood DNA were amplified for TRB. Multiplex touch-down PCR amplified TRB using TRB-A and TRB-B pools in one tube. Reanalyzing the multiplex PCR reads, TCRdb keeps one entry per CDR3 protein, without DNA. The sample's table shows 14,000 to 15,000 distinct CDR3 sequences. CDR3 length equals 17 residues. Germline assignment: CDR1 LNHDA and CDR2 SQIVND (reference sequence). These same data were also listed under a study on T cell repertoires in aging, cancer and after chemotherapy.

The receptor was isolated from a human donor in good health. The sample comprised peripheral blood. This rearrangement joins TRBV19 to TRBJ2-3; the D call of TRBD2 rests on TCRdb alone, since no DNA is present to check it. This CDR3 is CASSIGSGRGGTDTQYF.